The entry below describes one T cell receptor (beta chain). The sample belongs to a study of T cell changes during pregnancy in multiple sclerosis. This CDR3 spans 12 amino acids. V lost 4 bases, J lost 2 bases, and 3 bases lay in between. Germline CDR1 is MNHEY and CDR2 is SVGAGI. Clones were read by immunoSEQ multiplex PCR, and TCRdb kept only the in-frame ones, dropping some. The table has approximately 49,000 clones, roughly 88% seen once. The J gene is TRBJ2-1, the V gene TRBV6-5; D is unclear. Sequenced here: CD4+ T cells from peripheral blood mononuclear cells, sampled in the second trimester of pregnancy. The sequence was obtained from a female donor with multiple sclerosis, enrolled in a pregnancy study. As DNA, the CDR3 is TGTGCCAGCAGTTCTCCCTACAATGAGCAGTTCTTC. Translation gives CASSSPYNEQFF.